Presented here are 14 T cell receptor beta chains from one specimen sequenced in a study of shared clonotypes between healthy human individuals. Repertoires were generated with immunoSEQ multiplex PCR, while TCRdb's copy carries only in-frame clones and drops some. The sample has 500,000 to 700,000 clones; 85% to 95% are singletons. It was CD45RO-negative cells, positively selected for CCR7, that made up naive CD8 cells, with terminally differentiated effector memory CD45RA+ cells excluded. Sequenced input: naive CD8+ T cells sorted from blood. The receptor source for this set is a young woman in good health.

V gene TRBV7-6 combines with J gene TRBJ2-7; D is unclear. Germline loops: CDR1 SGHVS, CDR2 FNYEAQ. V gave up 1 base and J gave up 1 base, with 8 bases separating them. The CDR3 extends over 14 amino acids. The CDR3 loop is CASSLELQSYEQYF. The CDR3 coding sequence is TGTGCCAGCAGCTTAGAGCTGCAATCCTACGAGCAGTACTTC.

The CDR3 DNA is TGTGCCAGTACCGACGGGGTAAGCTCCTACAATGAGCAGTTCTTC. The encoded protein is CASTDGVSSYNEQFF. The chain has TRBV19 and TRBJ2-1, with D maybe TRBD2 (5 bases). CDR1 is LNHDA and CDR2 is SQIVND in the germline V gene (reference sequence). The CDR3 is 15 residues long. V was trimmed by 7 bases and J by 0 bases, leaving 13 bases between them.

The chain is built from TRBV4-1 and TRBJ2-2; TRBD1 might be the D (6 bases). Looked up from germline, CDR1 is MGHRA and CDR2 is YSYEKL. V gave up 0 bases and J gave up 6 bases, with 14 bases separating them. This CDR3 comprises 16 residues. The CDR3 spells CASSQEQGMVAGELFF. The CDR3 DNA reads as TGCGCCAGCAGCCAAGAACAGGGAATGGTTGCCGGGGAGCTGTTTTTT.

The J gene is TRBJ2-7, the V gene TRBV5-4; D not resolved. The CDR3 extends over 11 amino acids. Per the germline V gene, CDR1 is SGHNT and CDR2 is YYREEE (reference sequence). Between the trimmed V and J ends, which lost 3 bases and 3 bases, there was a span of 4 bases. The CDR3 DNA sequence: TGTGCCAGCAGCTATGGCTACGAGCAGTACTTC. It encodes CASSYGYEQYF.

V gene TRBV25-1 combines with J gene TRBJ1-2; 7 bases match TRBD1. After removal of 5 bases from V and 4 bases from J, the junction contained 4 bases not matched to a gene. CDR1 and CDR2 (germline): MGHDK, SYGVNS. CDR3 length: 13 residues. The CDR3 nucleotides are TGTGCCAGCAGTTCGGACAGGATCTATGGCTACACCTTC. This encodes CASSSDRIYGYTF.

The genes are TRBV27 and TRBJ2-5; D is perhaps TRBD1 or TRBD2 (7 bases each). The CDR3 is 13 residues long. CDR1 is MNHEY and CDR2 is SMNVEV in the germline V gene (reference sequence). Trimming shortened V by 7 bases and J by 9 bases, and 18 bases separated the two germline ends. This chain's CDR3 is CASKGQTGGAQYF. The CDR3 DNA is TGTGCCAGCAAGGGACAGACGGGGGGTGCCCAGTACTTC.

The V and J genes are TRBV28 and TRBJ1-2, with TRBD1 matching over 7 bases. The CDR3 is 15 amino acids. Per germline, CDR1 MDHEN and CDR2 SYDVKM. The trim removed 3 bases at V and 4 bases at J, leaving 8 bases unmatched. CDR3 residues: CASSFSEGAPYGYTF. The CDR3 coding sequence is TGTGCCAGCAGTTTCTCCGAGGGGGCCCCCTATGGCTACACCTTC.

The rearrangement uses TRBV9 and TRBJ2-3, with TRBD2 identical over 9 bases. V lost 6 bases, J lost 6 bases, and 8 bases stayed unmatched. Germline-derived CDR1 and CDR2 are SGDLS and YYNGEE. The CDR3 runs 14 residues. This CDR3 reads CASNRGRAQDTQYF. The CDR3 DNA is TGTGCCAGCAATCGCGGGAGGGCCCAGGATACGCAGTATTTT.

The chain combines TRBV6-1 with TRBJ1-3, with D tentatively TRBD1 (6 bases). CDR3 size: 15 residues. Germline V CDR1 and CDR2: MNHNS, SASEGT. V was shortened by 5 bases and J by 0 bases, with 11 bases between the two germline ends. CDR3 in DNA: TGTGCCAGCAGTCCCGCCAGGGGCTCTGGAAACACCATATATTTT. Its translation: CASSPARGSGNTIYF.

The genes are TRBV4-1 and TRBJ1-2; no reliable D call. V shed 0 bases and J shed 8 bases, with 19 bases lying between them. There are 16 residues in the CDR3. Germline CDR1 reads MGHRA; CDR2 reads YSYEKL. The CDR3, as DNA: TGCGCCAGCAGCCAAGAAGGGTCGAGGGCAGGCGGGGGCTACACCTTC. As protein: CASSQEGSRAGGGYTF.

The chain joins TRBV4-1 to TRBJ1-1; D remains unclear. The CDR3 loop spans 15 amino acids. Trimming left V 1 base short and J 0 bases short, with 9 bases between. Germline V gene sequence: CDR1 MGHRA, CDR2 YSYEKL. The CDR3 sequence: CASSQAGGMNTEAFF. CDR3 DNA: TGCGCCAGCAGCCAAGCCGGCGGGATGAACACTGAAGCTTTCTTT.

The CDR3 bases are TGCGCCAGCAGCCAAGACGGCGGGAGCGGTTACGAGCAGTACTTC. It yields the protein CASSQDGGSGYEQYF. The chain is built from TRBV4-1 and TRBJ2-7, with 7 bases lining up with TRBD2. This CDR3 spans 15 amino acids. V shed 0 bases, J shed 4 bases, and the junction held 6 bases outside the gene matches. Germline V lookup: CDR1 MGHRA, CDR2 YSYEKL.

The chain couples TRBV7-2 to TRBJ2-7; 11 bases map to TRBD2. The J segment lost 5 bases and the V segment lost 5 bases, leaving 5 bases of the junction unmatched. CDR3 size: 14 residues. Looked up from germline, CDR1 is SGHTA and CDR2 is FQGNSA. The CDR3, as DNA: TGTGCCAGCAGCCATTTACTAGCGGGAGACGAGCAGTACTTC. Translating it yields CASSHLLAGDEQYF.

V usage is TRBV4-2 and J usage is TRBJ2-1; 8 bases are a match to TRBD2. Per germline, CDR1 LGHNA and CDR2 YNFKEQ. The length of the CDR3 is 16 residues. V was clipped by 2 bases and J by 2 bases; unmatched bases: 5. The CDR3 spells CASSQQAGATYNEQFF. The CDR3 bases are TGTGCCAGCAGCCAACAAGCGGGAGCCACCTACAATGAGCAGTTCTTC.